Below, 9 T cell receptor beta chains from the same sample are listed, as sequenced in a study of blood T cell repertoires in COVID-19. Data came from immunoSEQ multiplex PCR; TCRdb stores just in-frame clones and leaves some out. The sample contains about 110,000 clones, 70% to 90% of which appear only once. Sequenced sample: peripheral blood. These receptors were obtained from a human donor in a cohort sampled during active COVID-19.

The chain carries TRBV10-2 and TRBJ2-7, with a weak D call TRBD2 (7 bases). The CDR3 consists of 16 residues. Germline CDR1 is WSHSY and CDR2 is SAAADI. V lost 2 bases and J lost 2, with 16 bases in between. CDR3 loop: CASSERGGAVPYEQYF. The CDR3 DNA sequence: TGCGCCAGCAGTGAGAGGGGGGGCGCGGTTCCCTACGAGCAGTACTTC.

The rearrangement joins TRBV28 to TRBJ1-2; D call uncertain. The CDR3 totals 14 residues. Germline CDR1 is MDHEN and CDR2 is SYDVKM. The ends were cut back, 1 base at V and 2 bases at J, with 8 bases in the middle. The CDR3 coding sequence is TGTGCCAGCAGTTTATCCCAGGCCAACTATGGCTACACCTTC. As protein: CASSLSQANYGYTF.

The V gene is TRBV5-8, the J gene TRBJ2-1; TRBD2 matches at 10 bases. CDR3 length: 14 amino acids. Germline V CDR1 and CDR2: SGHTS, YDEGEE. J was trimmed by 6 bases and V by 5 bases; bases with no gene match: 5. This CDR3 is CASRSGLAVNEQFF. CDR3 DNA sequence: TGTGCCAGCAGATCAGGACTAGCGGTCAATGAGCAGTTCTTC.

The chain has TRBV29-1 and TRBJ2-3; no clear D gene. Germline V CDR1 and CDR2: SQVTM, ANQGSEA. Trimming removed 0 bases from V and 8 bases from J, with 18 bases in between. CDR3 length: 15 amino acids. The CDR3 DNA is TGCAGCGTTGAAGATCCCTTGAGTCAGCAGCGTACGCAGTATTTT. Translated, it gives CSVEDPLSQQRTQYF.

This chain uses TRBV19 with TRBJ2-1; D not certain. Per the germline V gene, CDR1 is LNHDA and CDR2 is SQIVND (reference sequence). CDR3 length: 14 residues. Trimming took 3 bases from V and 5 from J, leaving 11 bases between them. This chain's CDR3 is CASSMLQDHNEQFF. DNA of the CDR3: TGTGCCAGTAGTATGTTACAAGATCACAATGAGCAGTTCTTC.

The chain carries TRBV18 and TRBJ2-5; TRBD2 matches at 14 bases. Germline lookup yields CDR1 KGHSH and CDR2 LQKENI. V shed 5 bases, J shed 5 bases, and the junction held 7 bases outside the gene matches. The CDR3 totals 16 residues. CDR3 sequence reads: CASSFGTSGSSETQYF. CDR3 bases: TGTGCCAGCTCATTCGGGACTAGCGGGAGTTCGGAGACCCAGTACTTC. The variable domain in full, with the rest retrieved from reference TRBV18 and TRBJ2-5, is NAGVMQNPRHLVRRRGQEARLRCSPMKGHSHVYWYRQLPEEGLKFMVYLQKENIIDESGMPKERFSAEFPKEGPSILRIQQVVRGDSAAYFCASSFGTSGSSETQYFGPGTRLLVL.

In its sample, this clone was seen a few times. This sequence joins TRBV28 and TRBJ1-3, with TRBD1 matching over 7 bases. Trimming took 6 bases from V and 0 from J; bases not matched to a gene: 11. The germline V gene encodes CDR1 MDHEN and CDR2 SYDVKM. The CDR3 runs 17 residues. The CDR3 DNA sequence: TGTGCCAGCAGGATTGCTCGGACAGGATTCTCTGGAAACACCATATATTTT. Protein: CASRIARTGFSGNTIYF.

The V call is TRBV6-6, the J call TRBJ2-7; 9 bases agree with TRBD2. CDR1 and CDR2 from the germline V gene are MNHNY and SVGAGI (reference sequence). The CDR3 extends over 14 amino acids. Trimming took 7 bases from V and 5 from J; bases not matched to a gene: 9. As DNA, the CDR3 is TGTGCCAGCACCCCCACTAGCGGGCGTAACGAGCAGTACTTC. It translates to CASTPTSGRNEQYF.

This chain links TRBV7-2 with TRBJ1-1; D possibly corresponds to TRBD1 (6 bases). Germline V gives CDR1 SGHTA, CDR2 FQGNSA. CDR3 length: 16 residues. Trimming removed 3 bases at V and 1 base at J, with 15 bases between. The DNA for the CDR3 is TGTGCCAGCAGCTTCTGGGACACCCTGGGGAACACTGAAGCTTTCTTT. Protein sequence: CASSFWDTLGNTEAFF. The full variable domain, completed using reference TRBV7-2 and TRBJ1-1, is GAGVSQSPSNKVTEKGKDVELRCDPISGHTALYWYRQSLGQGLEFLIYFQGNSAPDKSGLPSDRFSAERTGGSVSTLTIQRTQQEDSAVYLCASSFWDTLGNTEAFFGQGTRLTVV.